Listed below are T cell receptor beta chains from one sample, sequenced in a study of cytomegalovirus exposure and HLA in healthy donors. Sequenced by immunoSEQ multiplex PCR; TCRdb stores in-frame clones only, minus some. The data show roughly 120,000 clones, under 85% seen once. The sequenced sample was PBMCs. Receptors were obtained from a man younger than 40 in good health and CMV-seropositive. Each CDR3 is given with its conserved first and last residue. Each record gives: J gene, clone size, V gene, D gene, CDR3 DNA, CDR3 protein. A D gene is named only where the DNA matches it firmly. Clone size is stated in some rows and not others, as once, few, many or a class when expanded.

J: TRBJ2-1
size: .
V: TRBV29-1
D: .
DNA: TGCAGCGTTGAAGACCCGCGTAGCTCCTACAATGAGCAGTTCTTC
CDR3: CSVEDPRSSYNEQFF

J: TRBJ1-2
size: few
V: TRBV9
D: TRBD1
DNA: TGTGCCAGCAGCGTTGGACAGGTCGGGGATGGCTACACCTTC
CDR3: CASSVGQVGDGYTF

J: TRBJ2-2
size: .
V: TRBV6-1
D: .
DNA: TGTGCCAGCAGAGGGGGTCAGGACACCGGGGAGCTGTTTTTT
CDR3: CASRGGQDTGELFF

J: TRBJ1-6
size: few
V: TRBV28
D: .
DNA: TGTGCCAGTAGCCCCAGACAGGATAATTCACCCCTCCACTTT
CDR3: CASSPRQDNSPLHF

J: TRBJ1-2
size: .
V: TRBV10-3
D: .
DNA: TGTGCCATCAGTGCCGGGCCGCAGGGCTATGGCTACACCTTC
CDR3: CAISAGPQGYGYTF

J: TRBJ2-3
size: .
V: TRBV6-5
D: .
DNA: TGTGCCAGCCGGGTTAGGGGGTACACAGATACGCAGTATTTT
CDR3: CASRVRGYTDTQYF

J: TRBJ2-7
size: .
V: TRBV28
D: TRBD1
DNA: TGTGCCAGCAGTCGGACAGGGTACGAGCAGTACTTC
CDR3: CASSRTGYEQYF

J: TRBJ1-1
size: .
V: TRBV30
D: TRBD1
DNA: TGTGCCTGGAGTGGGGACAGGGGACCCTCGGCAAACACTGAAGCTTTCTTT
CDR3: CAWSGDRGPSANTEAFF

J: TRBJ2-2
size: few
V: TRBV6-5
D: .
DNA: TGTGCCAGCATCTCCGGTAACACCGGGGAGCTGTTTTTT
CDR3: CASISGNTGELFF

J: TRBJ2-3
size: .
V: TRBV5-1
D: .
DNA: TGCGCCAGCAGCTTGGGTGTAAGCGGGAGCACAGATACGCAGTATTTT
CDR3: CASSLGVSGSTDTQYF

J: TRBJ1-1
size: .
V: TRBV2
D: .
DNA: TGTGCCAGCAGTGTCGCCGTGACAAGTACTGAAGCTTTCTTT
CDR3: CASSVAVTSTEAFF

J: TRBJ1-2
size: .
V: TRBV9
D: .
DNA: TGTGCCAGCAGCGGGGGGGGCGCGGCTAACTATGGCTACACCTTC
CDR3: CASSGGGAANYGYTF

J: TRBJ1-6
size: .
V: TRBV2
D: .
DNA: TGTGCCAGCAGTGACCAGTATAATTCACCCCTCCACTTT
CDR3: CASSDQYNSPLHF

J: TRBJ1-6
size: .
V: TRBV6-6
D: .
DNA: TGTGCCAGCAGTTATCGTCCTGGACAGCGCAATTCACCCCTCCACTTT
CDR3: CASSYRPGQRNSPLHF

J: TRBJ2-7
size: .
V: TRBV18
D: .
DNA: TGTGCCAGCTCACCACCCGGCTACGAGCAGTACTTC
CDR3: CASSPPGYEQYF

J: TRBJ1-6
size: .
V: TRBV6-5
D: .
DNA: TGTGCCAGCAGGGGGGGAGGGACGGGATCACCCCTCCACTTT
CDR3: CASRGGGTGSPLHF

J: TRBJ2-3
size: .
V: TRBV4-1
D: TRBD2
DNA: TGCGCCAGCAGCCAAGGACTAGCATCTCGCCCAGATACGCAGTATTTT
CDR3: CASSQGLASRPDTQYF

J: TRBJ1-5
size: .
V: TRBV19
D: .
DNA: TGTGCCAGCCTGTCGGGGGGGCTCGGGAGCAATCAGCCCCAGCATTTT
CDR3: CASLSGGLGSNQPQHF

J: TRBJ2-5
size: .
V: TRBV28
D: .
DNA: TGTGCCAGCAGTTTGGGCGGGGCGGGGTCGGGCGAGACCCAGTACTTC
CDR3: CASSLGGAGSGETQYF

J: TRBJ1-2
size: .
V: TRBV10-3
D: TRBD1
DNA: TGTGCCATCAGCGCTTCAGGGGGCAATTATGGCTACACCTTC
CDR3: CAISASGGNYGYTF

J: TRBJ1-1
size: .
V: TRBV28
D: TRBD1
DNA: TGTGCCAGCAGTTCCCCTACAGGGGCGGTGAACACTGAAGCTTTCTTT
CDR3: CASSSPTGAVNTEAFF

J: TRBJ1-6
size: .
V: TRBV6-1
D: TRBD1
DNA: TGTGCCAGCAGCGTGGGACAGGGCGGTTCACCCCTCCACTTT
CDR3: CASSVGQGGSPLHF

J: TRBJ1-1
size: .
V: TRBV28
D: .
DNA: TGTGCCAGCACGGGTTCCCTTGCAGAGGAAGCTTTCTTT
CDR3: CASTGSLAEEAFF

J: TRBJ1-6
size: .
V: TRBV4-3
D: .
DNA: TGCGCCAGCAGCCAGGAGACAGTTAGTTCACCCCTCCACTTT
CDR3: CASSQETVSSPLHF

J: TRBJ2-7
size: .
V: TRBV7-6
D: TRBD1
DNA: TGTGCCAGCAGCTCGGACAGGGGGAGCTCCTACGAGCAGTACTTC
CDR3: CASSSDRGSSYEQYF

J: TRBJ2-7
size: once
V: TRBV2
D: TRBD1
DNA: TGTGCCAGCAGTCCGGGACAGGGGGAAAAGGCCGACGAGCAGTACTTC
CDR3: CASSPGQGEKADEQYF

J: TRBJ1-4
size: .
V: TRBV7-9
D: TRBD1
DNA: TGTTCCAGCAGCTCATCGGGACAGGGCTATGAAAAACTGTTTTTT
CDR3: CSSSSSGQGYEKLFF

J: TRBJ2-2
size: .
V: TRBV15
D: TRBD1
DNA: TGTGCCACCAGCAGAGGACAGGGGGCTAGGTACACCGGGGAGCTGTTTTTT
CDR3: CATSRGQGARYTGELFF

J: TRBJ2-5
size: .
V: TRBV18
D: .
DNA: TGTGCCAGCTCACCAGGCACCGGGGAGACCCAGTACTTC
CDR3: CASSPGTGETQYF

J: TRBJ1-6
size: .
V: TRBV28
D: .
DNA: TGTGCCAGCAGTTTAATCAGGGTGGGCTCCTATAATTCACCCCTCCACTTT
CDR3: CASSLIRVGSYNSPLHF

J: TRBJ1-3
size: .
V: TRBV28
D: .
DNA: TGTGCCAGCAGTGACGCTCGGGGTCTGAGGCTCCGGAACACCATATATTTT
CDR3: CASSDARGLRLRNTIYF

J: TRBJ2-3
size: .
V: TRBV27
D: .
DNA: TGTGCCAGCAGTTTATCGACTAGGTCGACGCAGTATTTT
CDR3: CASSLSTRSTQYF

J: TRBJ1-5
size: .
V: TRBV19
D: .
DNA: TGTGCCAGTAGTATCGAGGGAAATCAGCCCCAGCATTTT
CDR3: CASSIEGNQPQHF

J: TRBJ2-7
size: .
V: TRBV28
D: .
DNA: TGTGCCAGCAGTCCGAACTACAACGAGCAGTACTTC
CDR3: CASSPNYNEQYF

J: TRBJ1-2
size: .
V: TRBV28
D: .
DNA: TGTGCCAGCAGTTTAATCAGGGATTATTATGGCTACACCTTC
CDR3: CASSLIRDYYGYTF

J: TRBJ2-5
size: once
V: TRBV12-5
D: TRBD1
DNA: TGTGCTAGTGGGTCCCAGACAGGGCCTCAAGAGACCCAGTACTTC
CDR3: CASGSQTGPQETQYF

J: TRBJ2-1
size: .
V: TRBV5-4
D: TRBD2
DNA: TGTGCCAGCAGCTTGGGCCGTGGGGGGGACTATGAGCAGTTCTTC
CDR3: CASSLGRGGDYEQFF

J: TRBJ2-3
size: .
V: TRBV4-2
D: TRBD2
DNA: TGTGCCAGCAGACTAGCGGGGGAGACAGATACGCAGTATTTT
CDR3: CASRLAGETDTQYF

J: TRBJ1-5
size: once
V: TRBV4-2
D: .
DNA: TGTGCCAGCAGCCAAGGACAGGCGGACCAGCCCCAGCATTTT
CDR3: CASSQGQADQPQHF

J: TRBJ1-1
size: few
V: TRBV11-2
D: .
DNA: TGTGCCAGCAGCTTAGCGTCCAGTTTCACTGAAGCTTTCTTT
CDR3: CASSLASSFTEAFF

J: TRBJ1-2
size: few
V: TRBV10-2
D: .
DNA: TGCGCCAGCAGTGAGTCCAACTACAGGGTCGGGGGCTACACCTTC
CDR3: CASSESNYRVGGYTF

J: TRBJ1-4
size: once
V: TRBV5-6
D: TRBD1
DNA: TGTGCCGGCAGCTTGGACAGGGATGAAAAACTGTTTTTT
CDR3: CAGSLDRDEKLFF

J: TRBJ2-7
size: once
V: TRBV28
D: TRBD1
DNA: TGTGCCAGCAGTTTAGCGACAGGGGTCAAATACGAGCAGTACTTC
CDR3: CASSLATGVKYEQYF

J: TRBJ1-4
size: .
V: TRBV28
D: .
DNA: TGTGCCAGCACCTCTTCCGGGGGGCTCGACAATGAAAAACTGTTTTTT
CDR3: CASTSSGGLDNEKLFF

J: TRBJ2-3
size: .
V: TRBV9
D: TRBD2
DNA: TGTGCCAGCAGCACCCTCGGGGGGACAGATACGCAGTATTTT
CDR3: CASSTLGGTDTQYF

J: TRBJ1-6
size: few
V: TRBV7-9
D: TRBD1
DNA: TGTGCCAGCAGCGGACAGGTTGCAAATTCACCCCTCCACTTT
CDR3: CASSGQVANSPLHF

J: TRBJ1-6
size: .
V: TRBV28
D: .
DNA: TGTGCCAGCACAATCGGCTATAATTCACCCCTCCACTTT
CDR3: CASTIGYNSPLHF

J: TRBJ2-5
size: .
V: TRBV7-9
D: .
DNA: TGTGCCAGCAGCAGGGGCCAGTCGGAGACCCAGTACTTC
CDR3: CASSRGQSETQYF

J: TRBJ2-5
size: .
V: TRBV5-1
D: TRBD2
DNA: TGCGCCAGCAGCTCCCTAGCGGGGCCAGTGAAAGAGACCCAGTACTTC
CDR3: CASSSLAGPVKETQYF

J: TRBJ1-4
size: .
V: TRBV6-5
D: .
DNA: TGTGCCAGCAGTACGGGAGGGGACCACCCAAAACTGTTTTTT
CDR3: CASSTGGDHPKLFF

J: TRBJ1-5
size: .
V: TRBV11-2
D: .
DNA: TGTGCCAGCAGCTTAGATCAGGGCGGTCAGCCCCAGCATTTT
CDR3: CASSLDQGGQPQHF

J: TRBJ1-6
size: .
V: TRBV30
D: .
DNA: TGTGCCTGGATCCTGAACGGAGGCTCCTATAATTCACCCCTCCACTTT
CDR3: CAWILNGGSYNSPLHF

J: TRBJ1-4
size: few
V: TRBV2
D: .
DNA: TGTGCCAGCAGTTCCGGGACTGAAGAAAAACTGTTTTTT
CDR3: CASSSGTEEKLFF

J: TRBJ1-6
size: .
V: TRBV25-1
D: .
DNA: TGTGCCAGCAGTGAATCTTCGCATTCTACGGCCCTCCACTTT
CDR3: CASSESSHSTALHF

J: TRBJ2-5
size: once
V: TRBV4-3
D: TRBD2
DNA: TGCGCCAGCAGCCAAGATAGAGGCGGGAGGGAGACCCAGTACTTC
CDR3: CASSQDRGGRETQYF

J: TRBJ1-2
size: .
V: TRBV27
D: TRBD1
DNA: TGTGCCACCTCCGCTCGAGGGACAGGTAGATATGGCTACCCCTTC
CDR3: CATSARGTGRYGYPF

J: TRBJ1-5
size: .
V: TRBV27
D: .
DNA: TGTGCCAGCAGTCTGACGGGTAACAATCAGCCCCAGCATTTT
CDR3: CASSLTGNNQPQHF

J: TRBJ2-4
size: .
V: TRBV6-1
D: TRBD1
DNA: TGTGCCAGCAGTGAAGCGCGGCCAGGGGGCCACATTCAGTACTTC
CDR3: CASSEARPGGHIQYF